These 2 T cell receptor beta chains originate from one sample sequenced in a study of control samples from healthy donors and cancer patients. Clones were sequenced by immunoSEQ multiplex PCR, and TCRdb holds only the in-frame ones, with some missing. This table holds about 110,000 clones, 70% to 85% found once. Sequencing was done on a sample of blood. These receptors all come from a young man in good health.

The chain couples TRBV3-1 (or the pseudogene TRBV3-2) to TRBJ1-2; 7 positions match TRBD1. The CDR3 has 20 amino acids. V lost 0 bases, J lost 4 bases, and 20 bases stayed unmatched. The germline V gene encodes CDR1 LGHDT and CDR2 YNNKEL (reference sequence). This CDR3 is CASSQDGHWGDRDVGYGYTF. The CDR3 DNA reads as TGTGCCAGCAGCCAAGATGGCCACTGGGGAGACAGGGACGTCGGCTATGGCTACACCTTC.

CDR3 sequence: CASRMTGGPYQPQHF. CDR3 DNA sequence: TGTGCCAGCAGGATGACAGGGGGTCCGTATCAGCCCCAGCATTTT. The chain uses TRBV6-5 and TRBJ1-5; 9 bases map to TRBD1. V lost 6 bases to trimming and J lost 5 bases; unmatched junction nucleotides: 8. The CDR3 totals 15 residues. Germline lookup yields CDR1 MNHEY and CDR2 SVGAGI.